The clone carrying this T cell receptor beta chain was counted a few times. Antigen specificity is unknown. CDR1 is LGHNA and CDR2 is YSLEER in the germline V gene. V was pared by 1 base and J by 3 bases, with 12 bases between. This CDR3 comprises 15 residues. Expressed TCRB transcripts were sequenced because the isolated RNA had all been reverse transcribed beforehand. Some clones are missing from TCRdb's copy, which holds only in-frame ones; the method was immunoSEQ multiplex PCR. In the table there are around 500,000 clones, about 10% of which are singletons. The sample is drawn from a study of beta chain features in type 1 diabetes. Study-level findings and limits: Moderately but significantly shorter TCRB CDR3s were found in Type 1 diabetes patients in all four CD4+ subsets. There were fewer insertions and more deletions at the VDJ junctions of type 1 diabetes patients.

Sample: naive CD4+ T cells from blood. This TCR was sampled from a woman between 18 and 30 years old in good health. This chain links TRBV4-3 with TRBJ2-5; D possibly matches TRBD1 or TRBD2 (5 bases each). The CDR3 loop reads CASSQAGTGKETQYF. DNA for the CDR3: TGCGCCAGCAGCCAAGCAGGGACCGGGAAAGAGACCCAGTACTTC.